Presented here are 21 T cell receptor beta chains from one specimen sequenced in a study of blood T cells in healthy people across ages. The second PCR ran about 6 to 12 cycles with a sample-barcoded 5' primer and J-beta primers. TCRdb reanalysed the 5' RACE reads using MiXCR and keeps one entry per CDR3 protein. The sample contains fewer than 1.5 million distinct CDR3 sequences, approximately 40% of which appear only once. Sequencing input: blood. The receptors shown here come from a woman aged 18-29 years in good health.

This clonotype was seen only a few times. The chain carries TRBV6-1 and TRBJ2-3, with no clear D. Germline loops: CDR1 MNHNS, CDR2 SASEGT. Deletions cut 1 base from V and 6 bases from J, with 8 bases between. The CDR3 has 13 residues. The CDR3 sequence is CASSEVIGDTQYF. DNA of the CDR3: TGTGCCAGCAGTGAAGTTATCGGGGATACGCAGTATTTT.

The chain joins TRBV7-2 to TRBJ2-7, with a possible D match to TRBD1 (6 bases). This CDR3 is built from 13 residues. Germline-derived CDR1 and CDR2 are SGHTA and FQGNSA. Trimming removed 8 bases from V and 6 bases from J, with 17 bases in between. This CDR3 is CASGEQGFFEQYF. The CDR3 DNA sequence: TGTGCCAGCGGGGAACAGGGATTTTTCGAGCAGTACTTC.

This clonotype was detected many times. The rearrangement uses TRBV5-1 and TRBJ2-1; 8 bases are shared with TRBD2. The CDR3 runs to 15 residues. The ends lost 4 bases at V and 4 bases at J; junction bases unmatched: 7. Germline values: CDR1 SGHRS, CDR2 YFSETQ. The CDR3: CASSPTGGLYNEQFF. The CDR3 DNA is TGCGCCAGCAGCCCAACGGGGGGGTTATACAATGAGCAGTTCTTC.

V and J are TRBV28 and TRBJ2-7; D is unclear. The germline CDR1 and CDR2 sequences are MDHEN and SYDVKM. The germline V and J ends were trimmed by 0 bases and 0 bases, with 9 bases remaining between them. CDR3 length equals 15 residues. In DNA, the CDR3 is TGTGCCAGCAGTTTATGGGGGTCCGTCTCCTACGAGCAGTACTTC. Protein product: CASSLWGSVSYEQYF.

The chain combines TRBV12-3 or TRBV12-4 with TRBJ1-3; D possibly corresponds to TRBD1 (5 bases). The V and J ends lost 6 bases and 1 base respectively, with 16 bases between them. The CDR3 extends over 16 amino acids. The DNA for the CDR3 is TGTGCCAGCAGATTAACAGGAGGGCCTTCTGGAAACACCATATATTTT. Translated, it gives CASRLTGGPSGNTIYF.

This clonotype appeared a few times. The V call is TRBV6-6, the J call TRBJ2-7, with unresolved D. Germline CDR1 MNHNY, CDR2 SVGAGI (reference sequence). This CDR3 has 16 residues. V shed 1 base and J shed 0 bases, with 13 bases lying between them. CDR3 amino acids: CASSYYGPGSSYEQYF. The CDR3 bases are TGTGCCAGCAGTTACTACGGCCCCGGAAGCTCCTACGAGCAGTACTTC.

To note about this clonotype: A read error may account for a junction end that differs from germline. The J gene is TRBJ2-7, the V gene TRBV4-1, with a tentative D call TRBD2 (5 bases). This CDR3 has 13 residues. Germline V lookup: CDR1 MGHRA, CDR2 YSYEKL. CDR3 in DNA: TGCACCAGCAGCCAAGGAGGAGCCTATGAGCAGTACTTC. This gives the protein CTSSQGGAYEQYF.

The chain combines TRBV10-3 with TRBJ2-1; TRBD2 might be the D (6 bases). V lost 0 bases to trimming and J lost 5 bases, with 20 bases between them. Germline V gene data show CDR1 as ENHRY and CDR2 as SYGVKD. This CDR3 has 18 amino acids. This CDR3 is CAISESIGGGTHDNEQFF. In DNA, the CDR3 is TGTGCCATCAGTGAGTCGATAGGAGGCGGGACCCACGACAATGAGCAGTTCTTC.

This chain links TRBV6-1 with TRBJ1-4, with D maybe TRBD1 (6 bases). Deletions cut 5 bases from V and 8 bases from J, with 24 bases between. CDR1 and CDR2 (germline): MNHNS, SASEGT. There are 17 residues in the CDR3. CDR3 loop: CASSRGSAQGGREKLFF. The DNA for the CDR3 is TGTGCCAGCAGTCGGGGGTCAGCTCAAGGGGGTCGAGAAAAACTGTTTTTT.

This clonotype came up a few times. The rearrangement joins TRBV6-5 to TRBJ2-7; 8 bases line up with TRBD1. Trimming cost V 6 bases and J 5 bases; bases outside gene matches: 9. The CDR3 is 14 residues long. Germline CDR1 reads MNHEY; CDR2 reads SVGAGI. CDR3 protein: CASRTRQGTNEQYF. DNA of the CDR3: TGTGCCAGCAGGACGAGACAGGGGACGAACGAGCAGTACTTC.

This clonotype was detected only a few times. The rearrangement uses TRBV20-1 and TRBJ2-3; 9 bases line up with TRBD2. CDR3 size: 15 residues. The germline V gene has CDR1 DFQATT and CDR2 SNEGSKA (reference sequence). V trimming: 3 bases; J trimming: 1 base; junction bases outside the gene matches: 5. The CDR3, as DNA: TGCAGTGCTAGGTTACGCGGGAGGGGCACAGATACGCAGTATTTT. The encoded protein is CSARLRGRGTDTQYF.

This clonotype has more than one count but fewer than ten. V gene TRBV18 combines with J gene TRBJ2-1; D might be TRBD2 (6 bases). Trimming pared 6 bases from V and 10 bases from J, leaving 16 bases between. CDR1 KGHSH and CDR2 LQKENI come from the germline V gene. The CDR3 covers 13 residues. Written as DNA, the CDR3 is TGTGCCAGCTCCCAGGGACTTGTCGAGGAGCAGTTCTTC. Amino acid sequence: CASSQGLVEEQFF.

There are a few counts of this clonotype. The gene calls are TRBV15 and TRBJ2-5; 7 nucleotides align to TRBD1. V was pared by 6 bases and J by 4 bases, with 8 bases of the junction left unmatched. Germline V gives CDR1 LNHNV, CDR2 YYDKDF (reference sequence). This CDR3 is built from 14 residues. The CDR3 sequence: CATSHTGEPETQYF. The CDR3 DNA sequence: TGTGCCACCAGTCATACAGGGGAACCAGAGACCCAGTACTTC. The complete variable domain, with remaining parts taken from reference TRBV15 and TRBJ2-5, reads DAMVIQNPRYQVTQFGKPVTLSCSQTLNHNVMYWYQQKSSQAPKLLFHYYDKDFNNEADTPDNFQSRRPNTSFCFLDIRSPGLGDTAMYLCATSHTGEPETQYFGPGTRLLVL.

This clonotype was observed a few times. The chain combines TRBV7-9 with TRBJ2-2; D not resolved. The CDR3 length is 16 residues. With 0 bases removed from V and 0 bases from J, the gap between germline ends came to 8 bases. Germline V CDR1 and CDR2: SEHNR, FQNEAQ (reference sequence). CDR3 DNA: TGTGCCAGCAGCTTAGCTTGGACGGCGAACACCGGGGAGCTGTTTTTT. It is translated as CASSLAWTANTGELFF.

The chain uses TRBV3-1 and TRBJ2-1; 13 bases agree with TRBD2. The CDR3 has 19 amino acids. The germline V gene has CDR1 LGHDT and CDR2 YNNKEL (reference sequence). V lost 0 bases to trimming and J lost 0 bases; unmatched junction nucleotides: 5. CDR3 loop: CASSQDGTSGTSSYNEQFF. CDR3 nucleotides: TGTGCCAGCAGCCAAGATGGGACTAGCGGGACTAGCTCCTACAATGAGCAGTTCTTC.

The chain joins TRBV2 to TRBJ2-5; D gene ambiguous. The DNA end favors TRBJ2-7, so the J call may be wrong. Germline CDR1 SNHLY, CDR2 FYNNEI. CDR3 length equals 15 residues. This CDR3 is CASSEPVSVSYEQYF. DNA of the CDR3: TGTGCCAGCAGTGAACCGGTTTCAGTTTCCTACGAGCAGTACTTC.

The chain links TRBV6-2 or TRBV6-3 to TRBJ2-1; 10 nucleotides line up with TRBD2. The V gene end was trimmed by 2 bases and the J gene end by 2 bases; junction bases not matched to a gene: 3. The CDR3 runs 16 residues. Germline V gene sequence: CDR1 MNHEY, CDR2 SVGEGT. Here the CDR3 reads CASSYLAGVTYNEQFF. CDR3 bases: TGTGCCAGCAGTTACCTAGCGGGAGTCACCTACAATGAGCAGTTCTTC.

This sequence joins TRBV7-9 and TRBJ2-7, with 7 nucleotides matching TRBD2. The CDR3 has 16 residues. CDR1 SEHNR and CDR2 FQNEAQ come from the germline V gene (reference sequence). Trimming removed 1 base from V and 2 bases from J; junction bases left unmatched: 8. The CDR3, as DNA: TGTGCCAGCAGCTTAGGAGGCGGACTAGTAACCTACGAGCAGTACTTC. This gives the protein CASSLGGGLVTYEQYF.

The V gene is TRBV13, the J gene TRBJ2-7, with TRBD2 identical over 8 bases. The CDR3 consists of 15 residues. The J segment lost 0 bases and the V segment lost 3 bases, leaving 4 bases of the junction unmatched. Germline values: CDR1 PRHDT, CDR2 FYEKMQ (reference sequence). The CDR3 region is CASSFRRGGSYEQYF. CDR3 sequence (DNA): TGTGCCAGCAGCTTTAGACGGGGGGGCTCCTACGAGCAGTACTTC.

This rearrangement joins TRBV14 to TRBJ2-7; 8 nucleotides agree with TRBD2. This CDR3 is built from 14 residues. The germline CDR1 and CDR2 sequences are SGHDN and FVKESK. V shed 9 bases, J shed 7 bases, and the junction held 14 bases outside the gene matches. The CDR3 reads CASSGTSVLSEQYF. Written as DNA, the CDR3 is TGTGCCAGTTCCGGGACTAGTGTTCTGTCGGAGCAGTACTTC.

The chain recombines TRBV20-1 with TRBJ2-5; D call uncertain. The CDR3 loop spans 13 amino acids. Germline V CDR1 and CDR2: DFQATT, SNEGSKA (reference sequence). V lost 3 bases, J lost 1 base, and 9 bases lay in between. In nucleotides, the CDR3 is TGCAGTGCTAGTATGGCGATCCAAGAGACCCAGTACTTC. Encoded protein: CSASMAIQETQYF.